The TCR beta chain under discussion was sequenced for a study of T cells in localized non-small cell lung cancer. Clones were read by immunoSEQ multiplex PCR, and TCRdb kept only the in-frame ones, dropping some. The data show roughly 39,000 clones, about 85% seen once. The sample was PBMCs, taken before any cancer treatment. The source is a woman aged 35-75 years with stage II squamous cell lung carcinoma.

CDR3 region: CAISATITDTQYF. The CDR3 coding sequence is TGTGCCATCAGTGCCACGATCACAGATACGCAGTATTTT. The chain employs TRBV10-3 and TRBJ2-3; D ambiguous. Trimming pared 4 bases from V and 2 bases from J, leaving 7 bases between. The CDR3 contains 13 residues. Germline values: CDR1 ENHRY, CDR2 SYGVKD.